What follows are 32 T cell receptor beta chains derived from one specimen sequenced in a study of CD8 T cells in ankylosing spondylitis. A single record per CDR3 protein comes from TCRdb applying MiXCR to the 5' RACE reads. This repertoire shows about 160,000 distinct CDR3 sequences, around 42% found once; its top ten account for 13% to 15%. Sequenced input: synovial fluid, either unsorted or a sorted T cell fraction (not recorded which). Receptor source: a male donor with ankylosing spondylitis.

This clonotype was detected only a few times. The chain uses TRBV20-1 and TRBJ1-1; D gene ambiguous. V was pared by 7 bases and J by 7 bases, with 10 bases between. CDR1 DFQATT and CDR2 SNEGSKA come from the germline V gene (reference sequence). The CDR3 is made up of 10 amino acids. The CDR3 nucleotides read TGCAGTGGGGCCGGTGGTGAAGCTTTCTTT. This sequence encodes CSGAGGEAFF.

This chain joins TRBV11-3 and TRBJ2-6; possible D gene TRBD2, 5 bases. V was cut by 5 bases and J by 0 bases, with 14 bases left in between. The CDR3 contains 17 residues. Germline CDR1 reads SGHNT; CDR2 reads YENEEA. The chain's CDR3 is CASSPGLTLSGANVLTF. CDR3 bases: TGTGCCAGCAGCCCCGGACTGACCCTCTCTGGGGCCAACGTCCTGACTTTC.

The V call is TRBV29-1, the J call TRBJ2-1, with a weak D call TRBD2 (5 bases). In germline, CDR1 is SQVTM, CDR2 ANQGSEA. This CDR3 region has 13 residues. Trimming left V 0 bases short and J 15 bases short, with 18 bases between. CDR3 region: CSVEDRAGPIPFF. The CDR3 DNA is TGCAGCGTTGAAGATCGGGCGGGTCCGATTCCGTTCTTC.

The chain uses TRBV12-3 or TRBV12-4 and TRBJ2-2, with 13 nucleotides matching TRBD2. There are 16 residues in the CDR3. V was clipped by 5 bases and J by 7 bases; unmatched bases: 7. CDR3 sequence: CASSLTSGGFGGELFF. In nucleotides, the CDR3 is TGTGCCAGCAGTCTGACTAGCGGGGGGTTTGGCGGGGAGCTGTTTTTT.

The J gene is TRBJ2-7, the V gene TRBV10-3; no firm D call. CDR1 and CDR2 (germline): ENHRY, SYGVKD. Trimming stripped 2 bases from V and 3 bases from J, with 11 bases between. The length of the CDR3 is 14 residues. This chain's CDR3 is CAISELAFHYEQYF. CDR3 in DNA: TGTGCCATCAGTGAGCTCGCGTTCCACTACGAGCAGTACTTC.

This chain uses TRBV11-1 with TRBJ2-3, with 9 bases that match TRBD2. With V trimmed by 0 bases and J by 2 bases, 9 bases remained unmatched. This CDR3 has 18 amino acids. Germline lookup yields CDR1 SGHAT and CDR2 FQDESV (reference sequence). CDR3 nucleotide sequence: TGTGCCAGCAGCTTAGCCTGGCGCGGGGGGGGAGTCACAGATACGCAGTATTTT. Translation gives CASSLAWRGGGVTDTQYF.

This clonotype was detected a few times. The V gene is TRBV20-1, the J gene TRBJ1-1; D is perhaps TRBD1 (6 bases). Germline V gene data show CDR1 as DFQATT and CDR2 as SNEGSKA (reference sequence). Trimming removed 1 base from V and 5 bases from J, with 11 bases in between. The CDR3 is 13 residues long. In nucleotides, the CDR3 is TGCAGTGCTAGAGCAGGGGATAGGACTGAAGCTTTCTTT. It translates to CSARAGDRTEAFF.

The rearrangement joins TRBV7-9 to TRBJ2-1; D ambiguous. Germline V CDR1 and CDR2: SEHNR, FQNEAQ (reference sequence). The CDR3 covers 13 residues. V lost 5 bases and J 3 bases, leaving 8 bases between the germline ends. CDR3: CASSALDYNEQFF. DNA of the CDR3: TGTGCCAGCAGCGCCCTGGACTACAATGAGCAGTTCTTC.

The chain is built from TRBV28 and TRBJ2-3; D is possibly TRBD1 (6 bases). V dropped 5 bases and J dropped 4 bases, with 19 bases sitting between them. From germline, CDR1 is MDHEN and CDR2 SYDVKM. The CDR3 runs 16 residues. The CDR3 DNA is TGTGCCAGCAGTCTCCGAAAAGCTTGGGGGCCAGATACGCAGTATTTT. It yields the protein CASSLRKAWGPDTQYF.

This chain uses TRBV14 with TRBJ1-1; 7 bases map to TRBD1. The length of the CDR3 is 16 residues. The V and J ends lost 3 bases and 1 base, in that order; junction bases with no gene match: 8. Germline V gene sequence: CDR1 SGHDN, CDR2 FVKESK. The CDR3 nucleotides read TGTGCCAGCAGCCATGATTACAGGGGAGGGAACACTGAAGCTTTCTTT. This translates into CASSHDYRGGNTEAFF.

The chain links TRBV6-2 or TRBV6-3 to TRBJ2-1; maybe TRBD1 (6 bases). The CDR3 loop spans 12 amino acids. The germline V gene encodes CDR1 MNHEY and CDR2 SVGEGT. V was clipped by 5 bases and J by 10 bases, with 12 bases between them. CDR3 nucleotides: TGTGCCAGCAGTAAACAGGGTGCCGAGCAGTTCTTC. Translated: CASSKQGAEQFF.

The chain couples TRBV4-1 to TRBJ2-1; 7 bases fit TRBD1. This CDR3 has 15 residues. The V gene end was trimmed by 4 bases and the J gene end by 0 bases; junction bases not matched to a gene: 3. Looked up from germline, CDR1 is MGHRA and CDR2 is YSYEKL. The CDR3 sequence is CASSRNRGSYNEQFF. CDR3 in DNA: TGCGCCAGCAGCCGTAACAGGGGCTCCTACAATGAGCAGTTCTTC.

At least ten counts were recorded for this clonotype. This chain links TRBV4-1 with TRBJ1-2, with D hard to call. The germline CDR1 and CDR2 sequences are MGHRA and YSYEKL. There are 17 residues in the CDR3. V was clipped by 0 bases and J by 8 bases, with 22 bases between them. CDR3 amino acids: CASSQDVVADQELGYTF. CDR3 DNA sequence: TGCGCCAGCAGCCAAGATGTTGTTGCTGACCAAGAGTTGGGCTACACCTTC.

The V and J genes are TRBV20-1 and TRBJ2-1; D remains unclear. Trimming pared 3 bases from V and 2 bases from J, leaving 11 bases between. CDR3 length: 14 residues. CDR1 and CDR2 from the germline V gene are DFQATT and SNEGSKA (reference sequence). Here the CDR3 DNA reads TGCAGTGCTAGGATGGACCGAGCCTACAATGAGCAGTTCTTC. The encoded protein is CSARMDRAYNEQFF.

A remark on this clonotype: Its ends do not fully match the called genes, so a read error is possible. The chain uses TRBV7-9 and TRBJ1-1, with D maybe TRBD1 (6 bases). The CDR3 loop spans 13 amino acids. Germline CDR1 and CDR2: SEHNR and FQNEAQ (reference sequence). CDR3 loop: CASTLGGRAEAFF. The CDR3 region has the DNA TGTGCCAGCACCTTAGGGGGGCGGGCTGAAGCTTTCTTT.

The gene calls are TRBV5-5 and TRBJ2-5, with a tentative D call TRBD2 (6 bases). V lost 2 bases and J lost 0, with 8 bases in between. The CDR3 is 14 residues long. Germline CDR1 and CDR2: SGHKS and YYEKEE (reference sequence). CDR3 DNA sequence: TGTGCCAGCAGCTTTTGGGACTACCAAGAGACCCAGTACTTC. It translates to CASSFWDYQETQYF. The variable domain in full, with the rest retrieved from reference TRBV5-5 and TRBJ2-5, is DAGVTQSPTHLIKTRGQQVTLRCSPISGHKSVSWYQQVLGQGPQFIFQYYEKEERGRGNFPDRFSARQFPNYSSELNVNALLLGDSALYLCASSFWDYQETQYFGPGTRLLVL.

CDR3 nucleotide sequence: TGTGCCAGCAGCCAAGTAACCGCGGGGTCTTATGGCTACACCTTC. Amino acid sequence: CASSQVTAGSYGYTF. The gene calls are TRBV3-1 and TRBJ1-2; no clear D. The V end was cut by 1 base, the J end by 5 bases, with 14 bases between. Germline CDR1 reads LGHDT; CDR2 reads YNNKEL (reference sequence). CDR3 length: 15 residues.

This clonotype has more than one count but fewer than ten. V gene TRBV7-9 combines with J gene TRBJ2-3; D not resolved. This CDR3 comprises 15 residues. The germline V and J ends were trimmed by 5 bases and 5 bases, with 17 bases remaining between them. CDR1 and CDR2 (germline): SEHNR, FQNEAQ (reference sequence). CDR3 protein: CASSRTTLSVDTQYF. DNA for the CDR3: TGTGCCAGCAGCAGAACGACACTTAGTGTAGATACGCAGTATTTT.

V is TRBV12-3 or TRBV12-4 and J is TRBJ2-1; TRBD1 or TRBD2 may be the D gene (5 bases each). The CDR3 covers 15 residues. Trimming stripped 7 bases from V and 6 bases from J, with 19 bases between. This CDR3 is CASTVGDRRVNEQFF. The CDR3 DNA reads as TGTGCCAGCACCGTGGGAGACAGAAGGGTCAATGAGCAGTTCTTC.

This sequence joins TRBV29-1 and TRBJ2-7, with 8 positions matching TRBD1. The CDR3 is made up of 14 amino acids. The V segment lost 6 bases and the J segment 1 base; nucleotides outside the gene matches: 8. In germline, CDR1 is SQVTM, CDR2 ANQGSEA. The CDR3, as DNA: TGCAGCGTAGCCAGGGGGCCTCTTTCCTACGAGCAGTACTTC. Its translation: CSVARGPLSYEQYF.

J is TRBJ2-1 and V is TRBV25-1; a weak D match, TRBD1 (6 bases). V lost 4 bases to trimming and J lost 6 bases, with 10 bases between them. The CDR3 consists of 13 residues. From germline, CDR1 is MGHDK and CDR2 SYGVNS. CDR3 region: CASSVGGPNEQFF. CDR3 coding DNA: TGTGCCAGCAGTGTTGGGGGCCCCAATGAGCAGTTCTTC.

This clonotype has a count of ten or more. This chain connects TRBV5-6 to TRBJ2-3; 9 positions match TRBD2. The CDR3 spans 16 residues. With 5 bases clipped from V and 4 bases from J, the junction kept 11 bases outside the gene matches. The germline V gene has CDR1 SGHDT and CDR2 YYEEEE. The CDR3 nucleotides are TGTGCCAGCAGGGCTTCGGCTAGCGGGACTTCAGATACGCAGTATTTT. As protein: CASRASASGTSDTQYF. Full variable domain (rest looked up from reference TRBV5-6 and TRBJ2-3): DAGVTQSPTHLIKTRGQQVTLRCSPKSGHDTVSWYQQALGQGPQFIFQYYEEEERQRGNFPDRFSGHQFPNYSSELNVNALLLGDSALYLCASRASASGTSDTQYFGPGTRLTVL.

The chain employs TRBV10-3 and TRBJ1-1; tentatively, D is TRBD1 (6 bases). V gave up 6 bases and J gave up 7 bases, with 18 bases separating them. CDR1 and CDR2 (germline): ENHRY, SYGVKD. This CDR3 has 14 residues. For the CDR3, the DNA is TGTGCCATCAGCGTTCAGGGGCGCGGATTTGAAGCTTTCTTT. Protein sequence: CAISVQGRGFEAFF.

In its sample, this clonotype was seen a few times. In DNA form, the CDR3 reads TGTGCCAGCAGCGTAACCTCGGGGAACATTCAGTACTTC. Translation: CASSVTSGNIQYF. The rearrangement uses TRBV9 and TRBJ2-4; TRBD2 might be the D (5 bases). The germline V gene encodes CDR1 SGDLS and CDR2 YYNGEE. The CDR3 has 13 amino acids. The V and J ends lost 1 base and 7 bases respectively, with 9 bases between them.

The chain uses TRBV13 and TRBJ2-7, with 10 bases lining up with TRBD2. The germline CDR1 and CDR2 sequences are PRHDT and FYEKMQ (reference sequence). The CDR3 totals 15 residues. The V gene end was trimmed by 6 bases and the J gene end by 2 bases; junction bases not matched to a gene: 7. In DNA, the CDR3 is TGTGCCAGCAGGCCTGAAGCGGGAGGGCCCTACGAGCAGTACTTC. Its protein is CASRPEAGGPYEQYF. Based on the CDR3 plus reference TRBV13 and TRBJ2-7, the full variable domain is AAGVIQSPRHLIKEKRETATLKCYPIPRHDTVYWYQQGPGQDPQFLISFYEKMQSDKGSIPDRFSAQQFSDYHSELNMSSLELGDSALYFCASRPEAGGPYEQYFGPGTRLTVT.

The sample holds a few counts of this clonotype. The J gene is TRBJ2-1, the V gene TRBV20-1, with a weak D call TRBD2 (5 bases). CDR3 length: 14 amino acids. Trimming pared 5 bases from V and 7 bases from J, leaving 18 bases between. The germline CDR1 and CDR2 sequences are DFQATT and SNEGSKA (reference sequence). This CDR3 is CSAGLGSGYNEQFF. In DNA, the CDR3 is TGCAGTGCTGGTTTGGGGAGCGGTTATAATGAGCAGTTCTTC.

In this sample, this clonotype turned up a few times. DNA for the CDR3: TGTGCCAGCAGTGGGGGGGACAGCTCGGGCTACACCTTC. It is translated as CASSGGDSSGYTF. The V gene is TRBV12-3 or TRBV12-4, the J gene TRBJ1-2, with 7 bases aligning to TRBD1. This CDR3 is 13 amino acids long. Germline trimming cut 5 bases from V and 8 bases from J; bases unmatched to any gene: 8.

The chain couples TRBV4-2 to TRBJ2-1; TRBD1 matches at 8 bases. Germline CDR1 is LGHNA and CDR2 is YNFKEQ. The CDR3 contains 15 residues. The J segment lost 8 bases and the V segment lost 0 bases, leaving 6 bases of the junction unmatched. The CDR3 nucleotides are TGTGCCAGCAGCCAAGATCGGACAGGGATCCATGAGCAGTTCTTC. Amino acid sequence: CASSQDRTGIHEQFF.

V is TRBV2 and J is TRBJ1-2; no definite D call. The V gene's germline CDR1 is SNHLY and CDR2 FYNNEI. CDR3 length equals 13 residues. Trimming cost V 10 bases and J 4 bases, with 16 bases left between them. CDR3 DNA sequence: TGTGCCATCGAGGTGGCATCTATCTATGGCTACACCTTC. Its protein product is CAIEVASIYGYTF.

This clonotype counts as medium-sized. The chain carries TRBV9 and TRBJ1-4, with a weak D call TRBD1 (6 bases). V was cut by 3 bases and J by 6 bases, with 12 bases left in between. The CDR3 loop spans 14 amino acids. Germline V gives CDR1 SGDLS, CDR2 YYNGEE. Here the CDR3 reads CASSGAGDYEKLFF. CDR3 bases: TGTGCCAGCAGCGGGGCAGGGGATTATGAAAAACTGTTTTTT.

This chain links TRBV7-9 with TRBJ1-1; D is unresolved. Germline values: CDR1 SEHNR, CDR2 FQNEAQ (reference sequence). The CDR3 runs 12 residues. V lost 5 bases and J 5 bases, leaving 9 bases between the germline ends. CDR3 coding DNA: TGTGCCAGCAGCCACCGGGTGACTGAAGCTTTCTTT. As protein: CASSHRVTEAFF.

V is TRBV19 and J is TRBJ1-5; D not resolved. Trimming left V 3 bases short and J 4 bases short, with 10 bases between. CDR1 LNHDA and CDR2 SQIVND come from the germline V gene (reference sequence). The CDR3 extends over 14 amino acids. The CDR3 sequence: CASSISRNNQPQHF. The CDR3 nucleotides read TGTGCCAGTAGTATTTCCAGAAATAATCAGCCCCAGCATTTT.